Following are 9 T cell receptor beta chains from one sample sequenced in a study of blood T cell repertoires in COVID-19. Profiling relied on immunoSEQ multiplex PCR, and the TCRdb table lists in-frame clones only, not all of them. The sample consists of around 150,000 clones, approximately 95% of them appearing once. The sequenced sample was peripheral blood. The receptors come from a woman between 45 and 65 years old with acute or convalescent COVID-19.

The chain links TRBV20-1 to TRBJ1-1; D uncertain. The V gene's germline CDR1 is DFQATT and CDR2 SNEGSKA (reference sequence). The V gene lost 3 bases and the J gene lost 1 base, with 6 bases spanning the gap. The CDR3 extends over 12 amino acids. The CDR3 DNA sequence: TGCAGTGCTAGTAAACAGAACACTGAAGCTTTCTTT. Translating gives CSASKQNTEAFF.

The DNA of the CDR3 is TGTGCCACACTCGGAGGGGGCCTCGTGCGGGATGGCTACACCTTC. Translation gives CATLGGGLVRDGYTF. The chain links TRBV6-5 to TRBJ1-2; TRBD1 agrees at 7 bases. V trimming: 10 bases; J trimming: 6 bases; junction bases outside the gene matches: 17. Germline CDR1 is MNHEY and CDR2 is SVGAGI. The CDR3 loop spans 15 amino acids.

A single count supports this clone. The chain employs TRBV5-4 and TRBJ2-1; TRBD2 might be the D (6 bases). V shed 1 base and J shed 8 bases, with 13 bases lying between them. This CDR3 has 14 residues. Germline V gene lookup returns CDR1 SGHNT and CDR2 YYREEE (reference sequence). The CDR3, as DNA: TGTGCCAGCAGCTTGAATGGGCAGCGGGATGAGCAGTTCTTC. Translation gives CASSLNGQRDEQFF.

The J gene is TRBJ2-1, the V gene TRBV3-1 (or the pseudogene TRBV3-2), with 8 bases identical to TRBD1. The trim removed 4 bases at V and 9 bases at J, leaving 8 bases unmatched. Germline V gene lookup returns CDR1 LGHDT and CDR2 YNNKEL (reference sequence). The CDR3 has 14 residues. The CDR3 loop is CASSRRQGLSEQFF. The DNA for the CDR3 is TGTGCCAGCAGCCGCAGACAGGGGCTAAGTGAGCAGTTCTTC.

The chain uses TRBV7-3 and TRBJ2-1, with TRBD2 identical over 11 bases. The V and J ends lost 5 bases and 9 bases, in that order; junction bases with no gene match: 9. Germline V lookup: CDR1 SGHTA, CDR2 FQGTGA. CDR3 size: 15 residues. In nucleotides, the CDR3 is TGTGCCAGCAGCACCCTAGCGGGGGGAAGTGGTGAGCAGTTCTTC. Its translation: CASSTLAGGSGEQFF. The variable domain in full, with the rest retrieved from reference TRBV7-3 and TRBJ2-1, is GAGVSQTPSNKVTEKGKYVELRCDPISGHTALYWYRQSLGQGPEFLIYFQGTGAADDSGLPNDRFFAVRPEGSVSTLKIQRTERGDSAVYLCASSTLAGGSGEQFFGPGTRLTVL.

Here the CDR3 DNA reads TGTGCCAGCAGCTTAGTCGCAGGGGACACTGAAGCTTTCTTT. Translation gives CASSLVAGDTEAFF. The rearrangement links TRBV11-2 to TRBJ1-1, with D perhaps matching TRBD1 (6 bases). Trimming cost V 1 base and J 3 bases, with 9 bases left between them. Germline values: CDR1 SGHAT, CDR2 FQNNGV. CDR3 size: 14 residues.

The CDR3 loop is CATSDWTGNQPQHF. The CDR3 DNA sequence: TGTGCCACCAGTGATTGGACAGGGAATCAGCCCCAGCATTTT. The V and J genes are TRBV24-1 and TRBJ1-5, with 8 bases lining up with TRBD1. Germline CDR1 reads KGHDR; CDR2 reads SFDVKD. V gave up 2 bases and J gave up 4 bases; unmatched junction bases: 0. The CDR3 length is 14 residues.

V gene TRBV5-5 combines with J gene TRBJ2-7; D gene ambiguous. The V end was cut by 0 bases, the J end by 5 bases, with 12 bases between. The CDR3 has 14 residues. Germline CDR1 and CDR2: SGHKS and YYEKEE (reference sequence). The CDR3 bases are TGTGCCAGCAGCTTGGGACCAGGTCAACACGAGCAGTACTTC. Protein product: CASSLGPGQHEQYF.

This chain joins TRBV4-1 and TRBJ1-2; D gene uncertain. Trimming took 4 bases from V and 7 from J, leaving 10 bases between them. The CDR3 covers 12 residues. CDR1 and CDR2 from the germline V gene are MGHRA and YSYEKL. The DNA for the CDR3 is TGCGCCAGCAGCCTTGAGGTGGGTGGCTACACCTTC. This gives the protein CASSLEVGGYTF.